Below are 29 T cell receptor beta chains sequenced from a single sample in a study of T cells after yellow fever vaccination. TCRdb re-called the 5' RACE reads through MiXCR, storing one row per CDR3 protein. The data hold some 550,000 distinct CDR3 sequences, with 15% to 20% observed a single time. The material was PBMCs, obtained 15 days after the yellow fever booster vaccination. These receptors were collected from a man aged 25-40 years who received the YFV17D yellow fever vaccine.

The chain employs TRBV6-5 and TRBJ1-6; the D is unclear. The CDR3 is 14 amino acids. Trimming removed 0 bases at V and 10 bases at J, with 10 bases between. The V gene's germline CDR1 is MNHEY and CDR2 SVGAGI. CDR3 sequence reads: CASSYSKASSPLHF. The DNA for the CDR3 is TGTGCCAGCAGTTACTCGAAGGCCAGCTCACCCCTCCACTTT.

This chain joins TRBV29-1 and TRBJ2-3, with TRBD2 as a possible D gene (6 bases). This CDR3 contains 15 residues. V was clipped by 4 bases and J by 0 bases, with 14 bases between them. Germline CDR1 reads SQVTM; CDR2 reads ANQGSEA. The CDR3 sequence is CSVGGRGTSTDTQYF. The CDR3 coding sequence is TGCAGCGTTGGGGGCCGGGGGACTAGCACAGATACGCAGTATTTT.

There are a few counts of this clonotype. The V call is TRBV12-3 or TRBV12-4, the J call TRBJ2-7; 12 nucleotides match TRBD2. V dropped 7 bases and J dropped 6; count of bases not matched to a gene: 22. CDR3 length: 19 amino acids. The CDR3 region has the DNA TGTGCCAGCAATTCAGGACAGGCGTCTAGCGGGAGGGGGTATTTCGAGCAGTACTTC. Translated: CASNSGQASSGRGYFEQYF.

This clonotype was found a few times. This chain uses TRBV5-1 with TRBJ2-7; D possibly uses TRBD1 or TRBD2 (5 bases each). Trimming stripped 2 bases from V and 1 base from J, with 13 bases between. Germline CDR1 is SGHRS and CDR2 is YFSETQ. The CDR3 spans 15 residues. The CDR3 reads CASSLNRDGSYEQYF. In DNA form, the CDR3 reads TGCGCCAGCAGCTTAAACCGGGACGGATCCTACGAGCAGTACTTC.

This clonotype appeared a few times. The rearrangement links TRBV20-1 to TRBJ2-5; TRBD2 aligns across 8 bases. V trimming: 1 base; J trimming: 3 bases; junction bases outside the gene matches: 4. This CDR3 has 14 residues. CDR1 and CDR2 (germline): DFQATT, SNEGSKA (reference sequence). The CDR3 reads CSARGGTREETQYF. CDR3 nucleotides: TGCAGTGCTAGAGGCGGGACTAGGGAAGAGACCCAGTACTTC.

This clonotype has just a few counts. The V call is TRBV6-1, the J call TRBJ2-7; D perhaps matches TRBD2 (5 bases). Trimming removed 10 bases from V and 7 bases from J, with 20 bases in between. CDR1 is MNHNS, CDR2 SASEGT, per germline. The CDR3 totals 13 residues. Here the CDR3 reads CATEGPVMGEQYF. The CDR3 DNA is TGTGCCACCGAGGGCCCGGTCATGGGGGAGCAGTACTTC.

The rearrangement uses TRBV27 and TRBJ2-3; 7 nucleotides align to TRBD1. The CDR3 spans 15 residues. CDR1 MNHEY and CDR2 SMNVEV come from the germline V gene (reference sequence). The ends lost 5 bases at V and 4 bases at J; junction bases unmatched: 9. The CDR3 region has the DNA TGTGCCAGCAGTCCGGGAAGGGGGCGCGCAGATACGCAGTATTTT. The encoded protein is CASSPGRGRADTQYF.

This clonotype has a single count. The V call is TRBV29-1, the J call TRBJ2-7, with TRBD2 matching 10 bases. Looked up from germline, CDR1 is SQVTM and CDR2 is ANQGSEA. V trimming: 2 bases; J trimming: 2 bases; junction bases outside the gene matches: 12. The CDR3 loop spans 17 amino acids. CDR3 in DNA: TGCAGCGTTGAAATTCCAGGTACTAGCGGGGTAACCTACGAGCAGTACTTC. It encodes CSVEIPGTSGVTYEQYF.

This sequence joins TRBV9 and TRBJ2-7, with TRBD1 identical over 11 bases. The CDR3 contains 15 residues. Unmatched junction bases numbered 6, after V lost 0 bases and J lost 7 bases. Germline V gene lookup returns CDR1 SGDLS and CDR2 YYNGEE. CDR3 coding DNA: TGTGCCAGCAGCGTAGGGGACAGGGGGTTGGGAGAGCAGTACTTC. Encoded protein: CASSVGDRGLGEQYF.

There are many counts of this clonotype. The chain employs TRBV5-6 and TRBJ2-5; D gene uncertain. Germline V gives CDR1 SGHDT, CDR2 YYEEEE. V lost 0 bases and J lost 5, with 8 bases in between. CDR3 length equals 13 residues. The chain's CDR3 is CASSLVLGETQYF. In DNA form, the CDR3 reads TGTGCCAGCAGCTTGGTATTGGGCGAGACCCAGTACTTC.

This clonotype has ten or more counts. The CDR3 sequence is CASSLGGQGSDTQYF. CDR3 DNA sequence: TGTGCCAGCAGTTTGGGTGGACAGGGAAGCGATACGCAGTATTTT. The chain uses TRBV28 and TRBJ2-3; 8 bases are a match to TRBD1. This CDR3 spans 15 amino acids. J lost 6 bases, V lost 3 bases, and 8 bases had no gene match. Germline CDR1 reads MDHEN; CDR2 reads SYDVKM.

The chain couples TRBV5-1 to TRBJ2-7; TRBD2 agrees at 8 bases. The CDR3 spans 14 residues. Germline assignment: CDR1 SGHRS and CDR2 YFSETQ. V lost 3 bases to trimming and J lost 6 bases; unmatched junction nucleotides: 8. The CDR3 DNA reads as TGCGCCAGCAGCTCCGTTGGAGCGGGAGTCGAGCAGTACTTC. Translated: CASSSVGAGVEQYF.

V and J are TRBV3-1 and TRBJ2-2; TRBD2 matches at 8 bases. CDR1 and CDR2 from the germline V gene are LGHDT and YNNKEL (reference sequence). The ends lost 8 bases at V and 6 bases at J; junction bases unmatched: 8. The CDR3 loop spans 14 amino acids. The CDR3 is CASGASGLAGELFF. The CDR3 nucleotides read TGTGCCAGCGGAGCTAGCGGGCTGGCCGGGGAGCTGTTTTTT.

A few counts support this clonotype. This chain joins TRBV27 and TRBJ1-2; unclear D gene. This CDR3 has 13 amino acids. CDR1 is MNHEY and CDR2 is SMNVEV in the germline V gene (reference sequence). Trimming cost V 6 bases and J 0 bases, with 8 bases left between them. The CDR3 is CASRRDPNYGYTF. As DNA, the CDR3 is TGTGCCAGCAGGCGGGATCCTAACTATGGCTACACCTTC.

A few counts support this clonotype. The chain couples TRBV20-1 to TRBJ2-2, with D possibly TRBD2 on 6 matching bases. Germline lookup yields CDR1 DFQATT and CDR2 SNEGSKA (reference sequence). There are 15 residues in the CDR3. Trimming left V 1 base short and J 1 base short, with 10 bases between. The CDR3 spells CSARGDSGNTGELFF. The CDR3 DNA follows: TGCAGTGCTAGAGGGGATAGCGGGAACACCGGGGAGCTGTTTTTT.

The rearrangement uses TRBV12-3 or TRBV12-4 and TRBJ2-2; a weak D match, TRBD1 (6 bases). V lost 7 bases to trimming and J lost 0 bases, with 12 bases between them. This CDR3 is built from 15 residues. The CDR3 DNA sequence: TGTGCCAGCATTTACGGGACACCGAACACCGGGGAGCTGTTTTTT. It is translated as CASIYGTPNTGELFF.

The gene calls are TRBV27 and TRBJ2-3, with D possibly matching TRBD2 (5 bases). V lost 1 base and J lost 9, with 11 bases in between. The CDR3 consists of 13 residues. Per germline, CDR1 MNHEY and CDR2 SMNVEV (reference sequence). The CDR3 bases are TGTGCCAGCAGTTTATATGAGGGAGTCACGCAGTATTTT. Amino acids: CASSLYEGVTQYF.

The chain has TRBV30 and TRBJ2-1; 13 bases are shared with TRBD2. V lost 3 bases, J lost 4 bases, and 3 bases stayed unmatched. The V gene's germline CDR1 is GTSNPN and CDR2 SVGIG (reference sequence). There are 15 residues in the CDR3. CDR3 nucleotide sequence: TGTGCCTGGAGCGAGGGACTAGCGGGATACAATGAGCAGTTCTTC. Protein sequence: CAWSEGLAGYNEQFF.

This clonotype is labeled medium-sized. The CDR3 loop reads CSVEGERGQPQHF. As DNA, the CDR3 is TGCAGCGTTGAAGGTGAAAGGGGGCAGCCCCAGCATTTT. The V and J genes are TRBV29-1 and TRBJ1-5; D possibly corresponds to TRBD1 (6 bases). Trimming removed 1 base from V and 7 bases from J, with 11 bases in between. CDR3 length: 13 residues. Germline V CDR1 and CDR2: SQVTM, ANQGSEA.

V is TRBV27 and J is TRBJ2-1; D is unclear. The germline V and J ends were trimmed by 6 bases and 12 bases, with 12 bases remaining between them. Germline-derived CDR1 and CDR2 are MNHEY and SMNVEV (reference sequence). This CDR3 comprises 11 residues. DNA for the CDR3: TGTGCCAGCAGCACGGGCCCTTGGCAGTTCTTC. Translating it yields CASSTGPWQFF.

This clonotype has more than one count but fewer than ten. V and J are TRBV29-1 and TRBJ2-7; 13 bases map to TRBD2. The CDR3 is made up of 14 amino acids. The germline CDR1 and CDR2 sequences are SQVTM and ANQGSEA. J was trimmed by 4 bases and V by 6 bases; bases with no gene match: 6. In nucleotides, the CDR3 is TGCAGCGTCAGGCCGGGACTAGCGGGGTACGAGCAGTACTTC. This sequence encodes CSVRPGLAGYEQYF.

This clonotype was detected a few times. J is TRBJ2-1 and V is TRBV4-1; 14 nucleotides align to TRBD2. Per germline, CDR1 MGHRA and CDR2 YSYEKL. The V gene end was trimmed by 3 bases and the J gene end by 0 bases; junction bases not matched to a gene: 13. The CDR3 totals 21 residues. CDR3 nucleotides: TGCGCCAGCAGCCAGAGCCTCGGGACTAGCGGGGGCCTGAGCTCCTACAATGAGCAGTTCTTC. Translating gives CASSQSLGTSGGLSSYNEQFF.

The chain uses TRBV9 and TRBJ1-6; TRBD1 might be the D (6 bases). V shed 1 base and J shed 9 bases, with 14 bases lying between them. The CDR3 length is 15 residues. Germline CDR1 and CDR2: SGDLS and YYNGEE. The CDR3 spells CASSVYAGEGSPLHF. The DNA of the CDR3 is TGTGCCAGCAGCGTATATGCAGGGGAAGGTTCACCCCTCCACTTT.

The V gene is TRBV5-5, the J gene TRBJ2-1, with a tentative D call TRBD1 (5 bases). Germline loops: CDR1 SGHKS, CDR2 YYEKEE (reference sequence). V lost 4 bases and J lost 4, with 9 bases in between. The CDR3 is 13 residues long. The CDR3 sequence: CASSIQVYNEQFF. Written as DNA, the CDR3 is TGTGCCAGCAGCATACAGGTTTACAATGAGCAGTTCTTC.

This clonotype was seen more than once but under ten times. The chain employs TRBV28 and TRBJ2-2; 8 positions match TRBD2. Per the germline V gene, CDR1 is MDHEN and CDR2 is SYDVKM. The junction had 4 bases not matched to a gene; V was cut back by 1 base and J by 6 bases. This CDR3 comprises 15 residues. The CDR3 nucleotides are TGTGCCAGCAGTTTATACGGGAGGGCCGCCGGGGAGCTGTTTTTT. It codes for CASSLYGRAAGELFF.

This clonotype showed up just a few times. J is TRBJ1-5 and V is TRBV11-2, with a tentative D call TRBD1 (6 bases). The CDR3 runs to 16 residues. Trimming took 1 base from V and 1 from J, leaving 11 bases between them. The germline CDR1 and CDR2 sequences are SGHAT and FQNNGV. CDR3 loop: CASSLGPGESNQPQHF. The CDR3 DNA reads TGTGCCAGCAGCTTAGGGCCAGGGGAAAGCAATCAGCCCCAGCATTTT.

This clonotype was detected a few times. V is TRBV6-4 and J is TRBJ2-3; no clear D gene. The germline V and J ends were trimmed by 2 bases and 1 base, with 10 bases remaining between them. The CDR3 loop spans 15 amino acids. The germline gives CDR1 MRHNA, CDR2 SNTAGT. The CDR3 spells CASSDGQSGTDTQYF. The CDR3 coding sequence is TGTGCCAGCAGTGACGGGCAGTCGGGCACAGATACGCAGTATTTT.

This clonotype was counted a few times. The rearrangement joins TRBV30 to TRBJ2-4, with D hard to call. The CDR3 runs to 14 residues. Germline CDR1 GTSNPN, CDR2 SVGIG (reference sequence). V lost 0 bases, J lost 6 bases, and 12 bases lay in between. In DNA form, the CDR3 reads TGTGCCTGGAGTGTCAGCCACTCCGGAAACATTCAGTACTTC. This sequence encodes CAWSVSHSGNIQYF.

The genes are TRBV6-5 and TRBJ1-2; 9 bases fit TRBD1. The V and J ends lost 6 bases and 8 bases, in that order; junction bases with no gene match: 7. Germline V gene data show CDR1 as MNHEY and CDR2 as SVGAGI. The CDR3 has 13 residues. The CDR3 loop is CASSLQGARGYTF. The DNA for the CDR3 is TGTGCCAGCAGCTTACAGGGGGCTCGGGGCTACACCTTC.